This TCR beta chain came from a study of T cell responses to AZD1222 COVID-19 vaccine. As for this clone: Its antigen is undetermined.

Profiled with immunoSEQ multiplex PCR; TCRdb holds only in-frame clones, not every one. Of over 110,000 clones listed, around 93% are singletons. Per the germline V gene, CDR1 is LGHNA and CDR2 is YSLEER. The CDR3 is 14 amino acids. The germline V and J ends were trimmed by 0 bases and 7 bases, with 9 bases remaining between them. Overall study findings and caveats: The repertoires were collected only after the peak T cell response. Among the donors, most were white British and more were female, and clonal diversity was possibly underestimated.

This clonotype was obtained from an adult in good health. Sequenced material: peripheral blood, taken on day 0 of AZD1222 vaccination. The J gene is TRBJ2-2, the V gene TRBV4-3; D may be TRBD2 (5 bases). This CDR3 reads CASSQDRAGGELFF. DNA for the CDR3: TGCGCCAGCAGCCAAGACCGGGCGGGCGGGGAGCTGTTTTTT.